This record covers a single T cell receptor (beta chain). This record belongs to a study of T cells in Graves' hyperthyroidism and ophthalmopathy. TCR beta CDR3 region amplification was performed from RNA transcripts. The TCR CDR3 first-round RT-PCR relied on the HTBI primer set. TCRdb re-analysed the multiplex PCR reads in MiXCR, keeping a single row per CDR3 protein. This table has just under 750,000 distinct CDR3 sequences, 30% to 40% appearing once. Diagnosing involved the use of clinical symptoms, serum thyroxine and TRAb, thyroid ultrasound and orbital computed tomography. The source is a woman aged 40 to 49 with Graves' hyperthyroidism. Sequencing used blood.

The CDR3: CAIIGTSGRDSYEQYF. In DNA form, the CDR3 reads TGTGCCATCATCGGGACTAGCGGGAGGGACTCCTACGAGCAGTACTTC. The chain is built from TRBV10-3 and TRBJ2-7; 16 bases align to TRBD2. Per the germline V gene, CDR1 is ENHRY and CDR2 is SYGVKD. After removal of 7 bases from V and 0 bases from J, the junction contained 3 bases not matched to a gene. The CDR3 has 16 amino acids.